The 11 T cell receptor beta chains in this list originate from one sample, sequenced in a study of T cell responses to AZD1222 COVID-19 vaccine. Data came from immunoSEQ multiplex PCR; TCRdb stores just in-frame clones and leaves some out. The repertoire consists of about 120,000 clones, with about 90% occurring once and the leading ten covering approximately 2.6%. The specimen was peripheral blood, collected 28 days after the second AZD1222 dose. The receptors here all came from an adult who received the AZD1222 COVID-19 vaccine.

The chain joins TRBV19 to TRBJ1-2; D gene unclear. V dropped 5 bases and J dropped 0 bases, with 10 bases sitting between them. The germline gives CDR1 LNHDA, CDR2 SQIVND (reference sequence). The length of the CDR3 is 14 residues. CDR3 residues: CASSRQRANYGYTF. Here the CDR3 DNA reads TGTGCCAGTAGTCGTCAGCGAGCTAACTATGGCTACACCTTC.

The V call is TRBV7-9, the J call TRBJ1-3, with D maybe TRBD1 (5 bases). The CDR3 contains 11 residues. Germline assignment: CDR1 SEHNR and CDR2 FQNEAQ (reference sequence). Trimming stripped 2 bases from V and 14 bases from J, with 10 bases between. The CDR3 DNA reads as TGTGCCAGCAGCTTAATCAGGGTTGTATATTTT. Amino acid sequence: CASSLIRVVYF.

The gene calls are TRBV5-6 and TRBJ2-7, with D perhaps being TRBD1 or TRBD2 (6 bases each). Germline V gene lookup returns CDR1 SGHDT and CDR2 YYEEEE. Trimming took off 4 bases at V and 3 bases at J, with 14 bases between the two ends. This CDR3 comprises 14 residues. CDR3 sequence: CASSPGGTFYEQYF. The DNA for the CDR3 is TGTGCCAGCAGCCCTGGGGGGACATTCTACGAGCAGTACTTC.

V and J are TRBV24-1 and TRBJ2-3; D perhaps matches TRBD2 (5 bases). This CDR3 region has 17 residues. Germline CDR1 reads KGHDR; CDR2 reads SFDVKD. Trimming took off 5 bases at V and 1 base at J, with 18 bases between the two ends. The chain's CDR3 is CATSAQLAGLRTDTQYF. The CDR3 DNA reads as TGTGCCACCAGTGCCCAGCTAGCAGGTCTACGCACAGATACGCAGTATTTT.

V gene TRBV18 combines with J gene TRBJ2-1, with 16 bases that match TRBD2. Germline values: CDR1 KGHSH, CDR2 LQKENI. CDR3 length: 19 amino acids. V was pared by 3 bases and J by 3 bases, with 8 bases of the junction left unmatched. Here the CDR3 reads CASSPGLAGGFGSYNEQFF. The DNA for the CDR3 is TGTGCCAGCTCACCGGGACTAGCGGGGGGGTTTGGCAGCTACAATGAGCAGTTCTTC.

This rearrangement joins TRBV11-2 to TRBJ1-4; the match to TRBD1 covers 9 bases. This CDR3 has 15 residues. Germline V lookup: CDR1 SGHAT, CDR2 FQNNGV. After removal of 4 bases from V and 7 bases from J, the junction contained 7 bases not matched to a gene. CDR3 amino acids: CASSYTGGAGEKLFF. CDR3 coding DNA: TGTGCCAGCAGCTACACAGGGGGCGCGGGTGAAAAACTGTTTTTT. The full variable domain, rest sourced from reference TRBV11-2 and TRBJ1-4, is EAGVAQSPRYKIIEKRQSVAFWCNPISGHATLYWYQQILGQGPKLLIQFQNNGVVDDSQLPKDRFSAERLKGVDSTLKIQPAKLEDSAVYLCASSYTGGAGEKLFFGSGTQLSVL.

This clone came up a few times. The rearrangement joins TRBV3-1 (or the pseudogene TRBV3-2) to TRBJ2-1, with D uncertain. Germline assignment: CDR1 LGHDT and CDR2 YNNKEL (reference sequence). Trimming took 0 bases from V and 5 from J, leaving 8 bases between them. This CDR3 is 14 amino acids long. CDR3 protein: CASSQDNAHNEQFF. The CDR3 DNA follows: TGTGCCAGCAGCCAAGACAACGCCCACAATGAGCAGTTCTTC.

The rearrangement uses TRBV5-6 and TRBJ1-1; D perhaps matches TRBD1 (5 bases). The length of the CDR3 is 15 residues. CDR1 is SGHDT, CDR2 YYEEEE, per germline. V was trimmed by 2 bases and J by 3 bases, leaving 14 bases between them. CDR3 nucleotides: TGTGCCAGCAGCTTTTTCCAGGCCAGGGACACTGAAGCTTTCTTT. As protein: CASSFFQARDTEAFF.

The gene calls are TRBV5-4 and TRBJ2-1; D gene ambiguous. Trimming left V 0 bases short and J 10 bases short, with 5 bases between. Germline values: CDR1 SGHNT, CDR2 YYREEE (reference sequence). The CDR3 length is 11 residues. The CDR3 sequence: CASSLAREQFF. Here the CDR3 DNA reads TGTGCCAGCAGCTTGGCGCGGGAGCAGTTCTTC.

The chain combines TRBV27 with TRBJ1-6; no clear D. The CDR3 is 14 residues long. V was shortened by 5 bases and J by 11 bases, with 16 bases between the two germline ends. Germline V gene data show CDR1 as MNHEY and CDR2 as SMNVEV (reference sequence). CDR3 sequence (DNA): TGTGCCAGCAGTCCGGGAGAGCTAAATCCACCCCTCCACTTT. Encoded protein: CASSPGELNPPLHF.

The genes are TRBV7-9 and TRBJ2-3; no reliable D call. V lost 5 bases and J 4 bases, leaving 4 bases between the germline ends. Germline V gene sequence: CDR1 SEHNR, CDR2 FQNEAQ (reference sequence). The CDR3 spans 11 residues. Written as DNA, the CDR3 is TGTGCCAGCAGCCTGTCAGATACGCAGTATTTT. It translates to CASSLSDTQYF.